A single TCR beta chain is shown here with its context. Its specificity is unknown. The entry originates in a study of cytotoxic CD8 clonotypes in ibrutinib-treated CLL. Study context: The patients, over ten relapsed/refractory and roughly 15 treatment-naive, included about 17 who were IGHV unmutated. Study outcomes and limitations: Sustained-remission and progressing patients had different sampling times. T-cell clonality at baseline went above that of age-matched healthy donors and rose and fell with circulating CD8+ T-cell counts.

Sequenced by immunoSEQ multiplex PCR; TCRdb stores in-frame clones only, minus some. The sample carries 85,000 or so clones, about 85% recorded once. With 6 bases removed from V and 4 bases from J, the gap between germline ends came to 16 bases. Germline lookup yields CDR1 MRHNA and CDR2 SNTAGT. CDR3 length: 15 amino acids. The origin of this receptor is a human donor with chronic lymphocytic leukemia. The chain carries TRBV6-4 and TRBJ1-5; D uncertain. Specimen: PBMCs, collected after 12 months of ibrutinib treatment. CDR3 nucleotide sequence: TGTGCCAGCAGCTCCCGGGCAGGCCTTAATCAGCCCCAGCATTTT. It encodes CASSSRAGLNQPQHF.